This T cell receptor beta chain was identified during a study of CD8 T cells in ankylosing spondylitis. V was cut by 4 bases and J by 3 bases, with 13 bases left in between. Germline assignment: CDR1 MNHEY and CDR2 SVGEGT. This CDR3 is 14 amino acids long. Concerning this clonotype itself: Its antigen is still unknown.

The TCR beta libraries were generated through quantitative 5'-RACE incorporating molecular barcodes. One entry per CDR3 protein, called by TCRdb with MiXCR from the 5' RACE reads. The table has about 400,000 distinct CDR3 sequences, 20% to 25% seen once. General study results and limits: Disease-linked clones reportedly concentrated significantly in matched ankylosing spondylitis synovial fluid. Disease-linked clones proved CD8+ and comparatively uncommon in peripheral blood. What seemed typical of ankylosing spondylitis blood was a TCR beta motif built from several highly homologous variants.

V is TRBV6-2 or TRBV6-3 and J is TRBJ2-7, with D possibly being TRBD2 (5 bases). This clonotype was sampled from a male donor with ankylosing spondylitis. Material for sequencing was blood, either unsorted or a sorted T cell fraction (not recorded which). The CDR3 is CASSSPRRLYEQYF. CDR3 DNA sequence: TGTGCCAGCAGTTCACCCAGGAGGCTCTACGAGCAGTACTTC.